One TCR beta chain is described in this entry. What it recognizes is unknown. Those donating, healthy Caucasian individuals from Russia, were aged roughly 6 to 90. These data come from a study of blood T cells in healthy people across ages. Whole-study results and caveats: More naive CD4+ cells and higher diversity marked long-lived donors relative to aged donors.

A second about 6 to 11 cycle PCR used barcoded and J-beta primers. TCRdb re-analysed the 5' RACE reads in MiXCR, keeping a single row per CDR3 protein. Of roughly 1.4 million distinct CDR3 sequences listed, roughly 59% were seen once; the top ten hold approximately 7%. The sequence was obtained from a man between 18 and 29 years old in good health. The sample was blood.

The CDR3: CASKGLLGTEAFF. CDR3 DNA: TGTGCCAGTAAGGGATTACTAGGAACTGAAGCTTTCTTT. V usage is TRBV2 and J usage is TRBJ1-1; D is undetermined. This CDR3 has 13 residues. Trimming removed 9 bases at V and 5 bases at J, with 16 bases between. CDR1 and CDR2 (germline): SNHLY, FYNNEI.